The 18 T cell receptor beta chains listed next were all sequenced from one sample in a study of shared clonotypes between healthy human individuals. Only in-frame clones appear in the TCRdb table, and some are missing; sequencing was by immunoSEQ multiplex PCR. The profile shows some 2,500,000 clones, around 92% of them singletons. The sample comprised naive CD4+ T cells from PBMCs. Described subset: CD45RA+ positively selected. These TCRs come from a man aged 18 to 35 in good health. Some clones in this sample may be carry-over from other donors' samples.

The rearrangement links TRBV11-2 to TRBJ2-2; D gene ambiguous. V lost 5 bases, J lost 5 bases, and 15 bases lay in between. The CDR3 extends over 15 amino acids. The germline V gene encodes CDR1 SGHAT and CDR2 FQNNGV. This chain's CDR3 is CASSPPWMPTGELFF. As DNA, the CDR3 is TGTGCCAGCAGCCCCCCCTGGATGCCGACCGGGGAGCTGTTTTTT.

The chain has TRBV4-3 and TRBJ2-1; tentatively, D is TRBD1 or TRBD2 (5 bases each). Trimming removed 3 bases at V and 0 bases at J, with 15 bases between. This CDR3 contains 17 residues. CDR1 and CDR2 from the germline V gene are LGHNA and YSLEER. CDR3 coding DNA: TGCGCCAGCAGCCAGATGGCCGGGACGAGCTCCTACAATGAGCAGTTCTTC. It codes for CASSQMAGTSSYNEQFF.

Regarding this clone: The sample carries other DNA sequences with the same CDR3. The V call is TRBV6-6, the J call TRBJ1-4; D ambiguous. Germline V gene lookup returns CDR1 MNHNY and CDR2 SVGAGI (reference sequence). This CDR3 comprises 12 residues. Trimming removed 0 bases from V and 5 bases from J, with 1 base in between. The CDR3 DNA sequence: TGTGCCAGCAGTTACTCGAATGAAAAACTGTTTTTT. It codes for CASSYSNEKLFF.

Here the CDR3 reads CASSRSSGSVDEQFF. The CDR3 region has the DNA TGTGCCAGCAGCCGGTCTAGCGGGAGTGTGGATGAGCAGTTCTTC. This chain joins TRBV4-2 and TRBJ2-1; 10 bases are shared with TRBD2. V was clipped by 4 bases and J by 8 bases; unmatched bases: 8. This CDR3 is built from 15 residues. CDR1 and CDR2 (germline): LGHNA, YNFKEQ.

J is TRBJ2-3 and V is TRBV6-5, with D maybe TRBD2 (6 bases). The length of the CDR3 is 13 residues. The V and J ends lost 4 bases and 3 bases respectively, with 8 bases between them. Per germline, CDR1 MNHEY and CDR2 SVGAGI. As DNA, the CDR3 is TGTGCCAGCAGTTGGGGGAGGACAGATACGCAGTATTTT. This encodes CASSWGRTDTQYF.

About this clone itself: Other nucleotide sequences in the sample specify the same CDR3. The chain links TRBV28 to TRBJ2-2; a possible D gene is TRBD2 (6 bases). CDR1 and CDR2 from the germline V gene are MDHEN and SYDVKM. The V gene lost 5 bases and the J gene lost 2 bases, with 9 bases spanning the gap. The CDR3 consists of 14 residues. In nucleotides, the CDR3 is TGTGCCAGCAGTCGGGGAGGTAACACCGGGGAGCTGTTTTTT. It is translated as CASSRGGNTGELFF.

This clone was recorded a few times. This sequence joins TRBV29-1 and TRBJ1-2, with D uncertain. Trimming removed 3 bases from V and 3 bases from J, with 14 bases in between. The CDR3 runs to 14 residues. From germline, CDR1 is SQVTM and CDR2 ANQGSEA. CDR3 DNA sequence: TGCAGCGTTGATAGGAAGGGTGATGACTATGGCTACACCTTC. It encodes CSVDRKGDDYGYTF.

This CDR3 is CASSSQTRLAGGLGEQYF. CDR3 coding DNA: TGTGCCAGCAGCTCCCAAACACGACTAGCGGGAGGGCTCGGAGAGCAGTACTTC. The gene calls are TRBV11-2 and TRBJ2-7; TRBD2 matches 14 bases. Germline V gives CDR1 SGHAT, CDR2 FQNNGV. The CDR3 spans 18 residues. The V gene end was trimmed by 4 bases and the J gene end by 7 bases; junction bases not matched to a gene: 15.

As regards this clone: Other nucleotide sequences in the sample specify the same CDR3. The CDR3 bases are TGTGCCAGCAGTGAACAGGGTGGCACTGAAGCTTTCTTT. This translates into CASSEQGGTEAFF. V is TRBV6-1 and J is TRBJ1-1, with D perhaps matching TRBD1 (5 bases). V was trimmed by 2 bases and J by 4 bases, leaving 8 bases between them. CDR1 and CDR2 from the germline V gene are MNHNS and SASEGT. The CDR3 spans 13 residues.

The V and J genes are TRBV19 and TRBJ2-7, with a weak D call TRBD2 (5 bases). Germline V gene lookup returns CDR1 LNHDA and CDR2 SQIVND (reference sequence). The CDR3 is made up of 15 amino acids. Trimming shortened V by 4 bases and J by 0 bases, and 13 bases separated the two germline ends. In DNA form, the CDR3 reads TGTGCCAGTAGTAGAGCCGGGGTGAGCTCCTACGAGCAGTACTTC. This translates into CASSRAGVSSYEQYF.

The V gene is TRBV14, the J gene TRBJ2-3; 7 nucleotides agree with TRBD1. The CDR3 contains 15 residues. Germline CDR1 is SGHDN and CDR2 is FVKESK. V shed 1 base and J 4 bases; nucleotides not matched to a gene: 5. CDR3 sequence (DNA): TGTGCCAGCAGCCAAGTGAGACAGGGCCCAGATACGCAGTATTTT. Encoded protein: CASSQVRQGPDTQYF.

V and J are TRBV7-3 and TRBJ1-4; 7 nucleotides match TRBD1. V lost 6 bases and J lost 7; bases outside the gene matches: 5. Germline CDR1 is SGHTA and CDR2 is FQGTGA. The CDR3 covers 13 residues. The CDR3 DNA reads TGTGCCAGCAGTAGGGGGCCGGGTGAAAAACTGTTTTTT. Its translation: CASSRGPGEKLFF.

Points on this clone: Other DNA sequences in this specimen translate into the identical CDR3. This chain joins TRBV5-1 and TRBJ2-5; D remains ambiguous. Germline values: CDR1 SGHRS, CDR2 YFSETQ. V was cut by 0 bases and J by 1 base, with 7 bases left in between. CDR3 length: 14 amino acids. The CDR3 sequence is CASSLEGGQETQYF. CDR3 DNA sequence: TGCGCCAGCAGCTTGGAAGGCGGCCAAGAGACCCAGTACTTC.

This clone appeared a few times. The chain links TRBV5-1 to TRBJ2-4, with 12 bases aligning to TRBD2. The germline V gene has CDR1 SGHRS and CDR2 YFSETQ. The CDR3 covers 15 residues. Germline trimming cut 2 bases from V and 7 bases from J; bases unmatched to any gene: 4. The CDR3 DNA sequence: TGCGCCAGCAGCTTCCTAGCGGGAGGGGCGAACATTCAGTACTTC. This sequence encodes CASSFLAGGANIQYF.

The V gene is TRBV18, the J gene TRBJ2-2; D is ambiguous. CDR3 size: 15 residues. Per the germline V gene, CDR1 is KGHSH and CDR2 is LQKENI. The germline V and J ends were trimmed by 6 bases and 0 bases, with 11 bases remaining between them. The CDR3 protein is CASSPMGSNTGELFF. CDR3 coding DNA: TGTGCCAGCTCCCCTATGGGGTCGAACACCGGGGAGCTGTTTTTT.

This clone was found once. The chain carries TRBV7-2 and TRBJ2-1, with 13 bases matching TRBD2. Germline assignment: CDR1 SGHTA and CDR2 FQGNSA. The CDR3 is made up of 15 amino acids. J was trimmed by 7 bases and V by 6 bases; bases with no gene match: 6. The CDR3 is CASSYRTSGSNEQFF. Here the CDR3 DNA reads TGTGCCAGCAGTTACAGGACTAGCGGGAGTAATGAGCAGTTCTTC.

This clone was seen once. V and J are TRBV5-1 and TRBJ2-1, with 8 bases fitting TRBD2. This CDR3 region has 17 residues. Trimming cost V 0 bases and J 2 bases; bases outside gene matches: 7. Germline assignment: CDR1 SGHRS and CDR2 YFSETQ. The CDR3 reads CASSLGSLAGTYNEQFF. Here the CDR3 DNA reads TGCGCCAGCAGCTTGGGGAGCTTAGCGGGGACCTACAATGAGCAGTTCTTC.

The chain carries TRBV5-1 and TRBJ1-2; D remains ambiguous. CDR1 is SGHRS, CDR2 YFSETQ, per germline. The CDR3 totals 18 residues. Trimming took off 0 bases at V and 5 bases at J, with 23 bases between the two ends. DNA of the CDR3: TGCGCCAGCAGCTTGGGGCTTCCGATTGCGGCCGGGGATTATGGCTACACCTTC. Translation gives CASSLGLPIAAGDYGYTF.